The clone carrying this T cell receptor (beta chain) was recorded a few times. The CDR3 loop spans 14 amino acids. V gave up 0 bases and J gave up 0 bases, with 8 bases separating them. Germline lookup yields CDR1 DFQATT and CDR2 SNEGSKA (reference sequence). Molecular barcoding with unique molecular identifiers was used for the TCRbeta library. TCRdb passed the PCR reads through MiXCR, listing each CDR3 protein once. The repertoire consists of roughly 590,000 distinct CDR3 sequences, with approximately 17% occurring once and the leading ten covering 1.1%. The entry originates in a study of T-cell reconstitution after alpha-beta-depleted transplantation in children.

The TCR comes from a human donor who donated a stem cell graft to a child with acute myeloid leukemia. The gene calls are TRBV20-1 and TRBJ1-2; no clear D. This sample comprised PBMCs from the stem cell graft donor, obtained from the stem cell graft. CDR3 residues: CSARDPNANYGYTF. The CDR3 region has the DNA TGCAGTGCTAGAGATCCCAACGCTAACTATGGCTACACCTTC.